The entry that follows covers one TCR beta chain sequence. Its antigen is unidentified. The source of the sample is a study of T cell repertoires in cytomegalovirus infection. Turning to the study itself: Public TCR beta signatures provided an indication of both CMV infection and a matching HLA type. Study results and limitations: Cumulative frequency (of public TCR beta family members) identified carriers of CMV plus the relevant HLA. It was HLA-C-restricted CMV-specific TCR beta clonotypes that dominated the response ex vivo.

TCRdb independently ran MiXCR on the reads; one entry per CDR3 protein. The table has hundreds of thousands of distinct CDR3 sequences, approximately 40% seen once; the top ten hold roughly two fifths. The germline gives CDR1 SQVTM, CDR2 ANQGSEA. V gave up 6 bases and J gave up 7 bases; unmatched junction bases: 6. The CDR3 extends over 13 amino acids. The chain combines TRBV29-1 with TRBJ1-4; 9 bases are a match to TRBD1. The sequence was obtained from a human donor in good health (CMV status not recorded). Some clones in this sample may be carry-over from other donors' samples. Sequencing used cultured PBMCs, obtained from culture after CMV antigen stimulation. Written as DNA, the CDR3 is TGCAGCGTCGGGACAGGGTTCGGTGAAAAACTGTTTTTT. Protein product: CSVGTGFGEKLFF.